This paragraph reports one T cell receptor beta chain. Participants were aged roughly 18 to 90 years, lived in roughly 23 US areas, and enrolled virtually. Donors were grouped by their self-reported clinical history. All recovered Cohort 3 donors got two negative PCRs, got clearance, or saw symptom resolution. The CDR3 is 15 amino acids. CDR1 and CDR2 from the germline V gene are SGHTS and YDEGEE. V lost 1 base and J lost 0, with 10 bases in between. This entry is derived from a study of blood T cell repertoires in COVID-19. Study as a whole: Sample material is recorded as cDNA or gDNA derived from T cells, B-cell-depleted T cells, or PBMCs.

TCRdb's table, derived via immunoSEQ multiplex PCR, lists solely in-frame clones and lacks some. This sample has approximately 170,000 clones, with roughly 80% found just once. The TCR was taken from a woman between 50 and 59 years old who had recovered from COVID-19. Sequencing used PBMCs or T cells enriched from blood (not recorded which). V gene TRBV5-8 combines with J gene TRBJ2-5; TRBD1 might be the D (6 bases). CDR3 sequence (DNA): TGTGCCAGCAGCTTGAACGGACAGTACCAAGAGACCCAGTACTTC. This sequence encodes CASSLNGQYQETQYF.